This section outlines one T cell receptor (beta chain) sequence together with its context. The sample originates from a study of blood T cell repertoires in COVID-19. About the study: The analysed material was cDNA or gDNA that came from T cells, B-cell-depleted T cells, or PBMCs.

Under the authors' procedure: Cell counts per sample came from amplifying reference gene primers. The table came from immunoSEQ multiplex PCR; TCRdb's copy has only in-frame clones and leaves some out. That table furnishes V, J and clone size, whereas the DNA furnished D and trimming. The table includes approximately 200,000 clones, roughly 84% detected once. V lost 2 bases and J 6 bases, leaving 17 bases between the germline ends. Per the germline V gene, CDR1 is KGHSH and CDR2 is LQKENI. The CDR3 spans 16 residues. The sequenced material came from peripheral blood. The gene calls are TRBV18 and TRBJ1-5; D not resolved. The sequence derives from a man aged 40-55 years with active or convalescent COVID-19. The CDR3, as DNA: TGTGCCAGCTCACCAGGCGGGCCTACCCTGGGTCAGCCCCAGCATTTT. It yields the protein CASSPGGPTLGQPQHF.